What follows describes a single T cell receptor beta chain. The sample originates from a study of blood T cell repertoires in COVID-19. Study summary: Nucleic acid was either cDNA or gDNA, and it came from T cells, B-cell-depleted T cells, or PBMCs.

The J segment lost 6 bases and the V segment lost 0 bases, leaving 1 base of the junction unmatched. Germline V CDR1 and CDR2: SGHDT, YYEEEE. This CDR3 contains 14 residues. Original handling: Using reference gene primer amplification, nucleated cell counts were estimated. Sequenced by immunoSEQ multiplex PCR; TCRdb stores in-frame clones only, minus some. Clonal size and the V and J genes are those of that table, whereas D and trimming came from the DNA. The profile covers 95,000 to 120,000 clones, with around 83% appearing a single time and around 3.4% taken by the ten largest. The receptor was isolated from a man aged 35-49 years with acute or convalescent COVID-19. The rearrangement joins TRBV5-6 to TRBJ2-3, with TRBD2 identical over 10 bases. The specimen sequenced was peripheral blood. The DNA for the CDR3 is TGTGCCAGCAGCTTGGTAGCGGGGGGTGATACGCAGTATTTT. This codes for CASSLVAGGDTQYF. Variable domain in full (rest from reference TRBV5-6 and TRBJ2-3): DAGVTQSPTHLIKTRGQQVTLRCSPKSGHDTVSWYQQALGQGPQFIFQYYEEEERQRGNFPDRFSGHQFPNYSSELNVNALLLGDSALYLCASSLVAGGDTQYFGPGTRLTVL.